These T cell receptor beta chains were read from a single sample in a study of blood T cell repertoires in COVID-19. Libraries were prepared by immunoSEQ multiplex PCR; TCRdb keeps only in-frame clonotypes and omits some of them. The sample lists some 220,000 clones; less than 90% were seen once. Sequenced sample: PBMCs or T cells enriched from blood (not recorded which). The receptors originated from a woman between 45 and 60 years old in a cohort exposed to, infected with or recovered from COVID-19 (not recorded which). Both conserved end residues are part of each CDR3. The listing skips clone size in some rows; elsewhere it reads once, few, many or a size class.

V	J	size	CDR3
TRBV5-8	TRBJ1-3	NA	CASSLARGPAGNTIYF
TRBV12-3/TRBV12-4	TRBJ1-1	NA	CASSFLGGWEAFF
TRBV6-1	TRBJ2-7	NA	CASSDHTGTSLRGQYF
TRBV13	TRBJ2-7	NA	CASARSYEQYF
TRBV9	TRBJ2-2	few	CASSEGTGELFF
TRBV18	TRBJ2-3	NA	CASSPASTDTQYF
TRBV4-2	TRBJ1-3	NA	CASSQDWAGGRNTIYF
TRBV6-5	TRBJ1-6	NA	CATARGFNSPLHF
TRBV6-5	TRBJ2-1	NA	CASSYAGLAGFNEQFF
TRBV11-2	TRBJ1-4	NA	CASSLGLLNEKLFF
TRBV19	TRBJ1-1	NA	CASIHRQATEAFF
TRBV18	TRBJ1-1	NA	CASSLRQDTEAFF
TRBV24-1	TRBJ2-2	NA	CATSEAAAGELFF
TRBV7-9	TRBJ1-2	NA	CASSSEPDSYGYTF
TRBV6-4	TRBJ2-1	NA	CASSDRGRDEQFF
TRBV3-1/TRBV3-2	TRBJ2-1	NA	CASSQYKDRAPFNEQFF
TRBV10-3	TRBJ2-1	once	CAISPLANNEQFF
TRBV28	TRBJ2-7	NA	CASSLRVGLRIWDEQYF
TRBV5-4	TRBJ1-2	NA	CASSLHVGGVYGYTF
TRBV4-2	TRBJ2-3	NA	CASSQGGFTDTQYF
TRBV6-1	TRBJ2-3	once	CASSEVETDTQYF
TRBV28	TRBJ2-7	NA	CASRGALGLAGVAYEQYF
TRBV7-2	TRBJ1-5	NA	CASSSYSLNQPQHF
TRBV27	TRBJ1-6	NA	CASSYLENSSPLHF
TRBV5-1	TRBJ2-7	once	CASSLADNWDSAYEQYF
TRBV20-1	TRBJ1-2	NA	CSASAGVNYGYTF
TRBV9	TRBJ1-1	few	CASSVALNTEAFF
TRBV4-3	TRBJ1-1	few	CASSQVHLDSVNTEAFF
TRBV11-2	TRBJ2-1	few	CASSLVGAGGYNEQFF
TRBV4-3	TRBJ1-2	NA	CASSRLSGQGAYGYTF
TRBV7-6	TRBJ2-1	NA	CASSSLAGSNEQFF
TRBV12-3/TRBV12-4	TRBJ1-1	NA	CASRPQGLGAFF
TRBV10-2	TRBJ1-1	once	CASSGQVNTEAFF
TRBV24-1	TRBJ1-5	NA	CATSDSRDRDSNQPQHF
TRBV29-1	TRBJ2-2	NA	CSVELAGGAGELFF
TRBV5-1	TRBJ1-1	NA	CASTWRGLGNTEAFF
TRBV7-2	TRBJ2-5	NA	CASSLLAGATQYF
TRBV6-6	TRBJ1-5	NA	CASTQGINQPQHF
TRBV7-9	TRBJ2-5	NA	CASSPSRGEGRETQYF
TRBV18	TRBJ2-2	NA	CASSKNRNTGELFF
TRBV4-2	TRBJ1-2	NA	CASSQFRTDYGYTF
TRBV6-1	TRBJ1-6	once	CASCETGNSPLHF